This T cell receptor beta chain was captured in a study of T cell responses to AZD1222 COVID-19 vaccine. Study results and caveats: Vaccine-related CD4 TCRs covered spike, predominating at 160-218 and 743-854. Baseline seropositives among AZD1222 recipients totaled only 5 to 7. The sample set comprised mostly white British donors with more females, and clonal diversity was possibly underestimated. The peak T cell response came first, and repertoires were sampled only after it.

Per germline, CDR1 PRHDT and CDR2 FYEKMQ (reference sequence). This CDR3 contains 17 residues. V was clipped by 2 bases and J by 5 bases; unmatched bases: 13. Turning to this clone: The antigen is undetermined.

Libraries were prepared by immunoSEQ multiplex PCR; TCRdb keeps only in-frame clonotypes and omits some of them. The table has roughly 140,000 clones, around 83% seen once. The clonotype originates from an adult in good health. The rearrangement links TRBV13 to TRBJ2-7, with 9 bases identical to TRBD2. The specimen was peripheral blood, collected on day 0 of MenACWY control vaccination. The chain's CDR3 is CASSLRGRGSGGHEQYF. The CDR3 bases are TGTGCCAGCAGCTTAAGGGGAAGGGGTAGCGGGGGCCACGAGCAGTACTTC. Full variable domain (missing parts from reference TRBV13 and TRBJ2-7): AAGVIQSPRHLIKEKRETATLKCYPIPRHDTVYWYQQGPGQDPQFLISFYEKMQSDKGSIPDRFSAQQFSDYHSELNMSSLELGDSALYFCASSLRGRGSGGHEQYFGPGTRLTVT.